This TCR beta chain comes out of a study of technical replicates of blood from several donors. Measured with immunoSEQ multiplex PCR; TCRdb has only the in-frame clones, and not every one. The sample holds about 100,000 clones, approximately 96% seen once. This CDR3 is 13 amino acids long. Germline CDR1 is SQVTM and CDR2 is ANQGSEA. The ends lost 6 bases at V and 9 bases at J; junction bases unmatched: 12. The specimen sequenced was T cells isolated from PBMCs. This receptor was obtained from a human donor in good health. V gene TRBV29-1 combines with J gene TRBJ1-2, with 8 bases aligning to TRBD1. CDR3 in amino acids: CSVPDRGMNSYTF. In DNA form, the CDR3 reads TGCAGCGTCCCTGACAGGGGTATGAATAGCTACACCTTC.